This T cell receptor beta chain originates from a study of blood T cells in healthy people across ages. Study-level findings and limits: The long-lived group displayed more naive CD4+ cells, plus higher diversity, than the aged donors did.

Combining a sample-barcoded 5' primer with a J-beta primer mix, a second PCR ran for roughly 7 to 11 cycles. A 12-random-nucleotide template-switch adaptor tagged each cDNA molecule. TCRdb re-analysed the 5' RACE reads in MiXCR, keeping a single row per CDR3 protein. The sample includes fewer than 800,000 distinct CDR3 sequences, roughly 32% of them seen just once. In the case of this clonotype: Its antigen is unknown.

The source material was blood. This TCR derives from a woman of 80 years or more in good health.

In nucleotides, the CDR3 is TGTGCCAGCAGCTCTCGGACAGGCGGGGCTGAAGCTTTCTTT. It encodes CASSSRTGGAEAFF. The J gene is TRBJ1-1, the V gene TRBV7-9, with TRBD1 identical over 7 bases. The trim removed 4 bases at V and 6 bases at J, leaving 8 bases unmatched. Germline CDR1 SEHNR, CDR2 FQNEAQ (reference sequence). The CDR3 has 14 amino acids.